The entry below describes one T cell receptor beta chain. The sample is drawn from a study of blood T cell repertoires in COVID-19. Germline V gene data show CDR1 as SEHNR and CDR2 as FQNEAQ (reference sequence). CDR3 size: 13 residues. The germline V and J ends were trimmed by 1 base and 4 bases, with 7 bases remaining between them. The table came from immunoSEQ multiplex PCR; TCRdb's copy has only in-frame clones and leaves some out. The profile covers 200,000 or so clones, with 88% appearing a single time and roughly 2.5% taken by the ten largest. The sequence derives from a woman aged 30 to 39 who had recovered from COVID-19. The sample taken for sequencing was PBMCs or T cells enriched from blood (not recorded which). The chain couples TRBV7-9 to TRBJ1-2; D remains ambiguous. CDR3 amino acids: CASSLVVSYGYTF. Here the CDR3 DNA reads TGTGCCAGCAGCTTAGTCGTCAGCTATGGCTACACCTTC.